The rows below give T cell receptor beta chains drawn from one sample of a study of blood T cell repertoires in COVID-19. Here immunoSEQ multiplex PCR was the method, and the copy in TCRdb shows in-frame clones only, minus some. The repertoire includes 250,000 to 300,000 clones, approximately 86% of them detected once, and about 4% sits in the top ten. The sequencing sample was made of peripheral blood. The source is a man aged 18 to 29 with active or convalescent COVID-19. The CDR3 runs from the conserved cysteine through the conserved F or W. D genes are given only for firm matches. Rows may omit the clone size; those that give it use once, few, many or a size class.

size,D,V,J,DNA,CDR3
NA,TRBD2,TRBV28,TRBJ2-5,TGTGCCAGCAGTTTTAAACCAGCGGGGGGCTCAGGGACCCAGTACTTC,CASSFKPAGGSGTQYF
NA,NA,TRBV5-1,TRBJ2-2,TGCGCCAGCAGCTTGGCCAGCATCGGGTTAGGGGAGCTGTTTTTT,CASSLASIGLGELFF
NA,NA,TRBV6-6,TRBJ1-1,TGTGCCAGCTGGGGCAGAGAAGCTTTCTTT,CASWGREAFF
NA,NA,TRBV10-3,TRBJ1-6,TGTGCCATCAGTCCGGACTCGGGGTCACCCCTCCACTTT,CAISPDSGSPLHF
NA,TRBD2,TRBV18,TRBJ2-7,TGTGCCAGCTCGCGCGGGGGAGAGAGGGAGCAGTACTTC,CASSRGGEREQYF
NA,TRBD2,TRBV7-2,TRBJ2-1,TGTGCCAGCAGCTCCTCAGGGGGGACTAGCCCTTTGAGGAATGAGCAGTTCTTC,CASSSSGGTSPLRNEQFF
NA,NA,TRBV9,TRBJ2-5,TGTGCCAGCAGCGTAGAAGGGGTCCGAGAGACCCAGTACTTC,CASSVEGVRETQYF
NA,NA,TRBV27,TRBJ2-6,TGTGCCAGCAGTTTTAGAGGTTCCGGGGCCAACGTCCTGACTTTC,CASSFRGSGANVLTF
once,TRBD1,TRBV27,TRBJ1-2,TGTGCCAGCAGTTTCCTGGGACAGGCCTATAGCTACACCTTC,CASSFLGQAYSYTF
NA,NA,TRBV7-9,TRBJ2-3,TGTGCCAGCAGCTTAGGGTACAGTACAGATACGCAGTATTTT,CASSLGYSTDTQYF
NA,NA,TRBV5-6,TRBJ1-1,TGTGCCAGCAGCCCACGGCTAGGGGCACCTGGAGCTTTCTTT,CASSPRLGAPGAFF
NA,NA,TRBV6-5,TRBJ1-2,TGTGCCAGCAAATTCCAACAGGGCCAGCTCGGTGGCTACACCTTC,CASKFQQGQLGGYTF
NA,NA,TRBV5-1,TRBJ1-1,TGCGCCAGCAGCTTACTCCAGGCGGGCACTGAAGCTTTCTTT,CASSLLQAGTEAFF
NA,NA,TRBV6-5,TRBJ1-1,TGTGCCAGCCGACCCCAGGCGGGGGTGACCACTGAAGCTTTCTTT,CASRPQAGVTTEAFF
NA,TRBD2,TRBV18,TRBJ2-5,TGTGCCAGCTCACCAAGGGTAGCGGGAGGGCCGTTGCAAGAGACCCAGTACTTC,CASSPRVAGGPLQETQYF
NA,NA,TRBV13,TRBJ2-5,TGTGCCAGCAGCTTAGGACAGGACCAGTACTTC,CASSLGQDQYF
NA,NA,TRBV7-2,TRBJ1-5,TGTGCCAGCAGCACCAGGTGGACAAATAGCAATCAGCCCCAGCATTTT,CASSTRWTNSNQPQHF
NA,NA,TRBV29-1,TRBJ2-1,TGCAGCTTCCCGCGGGCGTACTCCTCCTACAATGAGCAGTTCTTC,CSFPRAYSSYNEQFF
NA,TRBD1,TRBV30,TRBJ1-4,TGTGCCTGGAGTAGGACAGGGGTCAATGAAAAACTGTTTTTT,CAWSRTGVNEKLFF
NA,TRBD2,TRBV5-7,TRBJ2-2,TGTGCCAGCAGCTACTCGGGACGGGAGGTCCACACCGGGGAGCTGTTTTTT,CASSYSGREVHTGELFF
once,TRBD1,TRBV5-1,TRBJ1-2,TGCGCCAGCAGCTTGGCCGAGACAGGGAATAACTATGGCTACACCTTC,CASSLAETGNNYGYTF
NA,NA,TRBV6-4,TRBJ2-3,TGTGCCAGCAATGTAACGGGGTTTTCAGATACGCAGTATTTT,CASNVTGFSDTQYF
once,NA,TRBV3-1/TRBV3-2,TRBJ1-1,TGTGCCAGCAGTCGCGAGGGAGGGAACACTGAAGCTTTCTTT,CASSREGGNTEAFF
NA,NA,TRBV6-1,TRBJ1-2,TGTGCCAGCAGTGAAGAGGGAGTCTATGGCTACACCTTC,CASSEEGVYGYTF